These 9 T cell receptor beta chains originate from one sample sequenced in a study of read filtering for tumor transcriptome and immune sequencing. The library was built from 400 ng RNA with molecular barcoded adaptors for alpha/delta and beta/gamma chains. Via MiXCR, TCRdb re-called the reads, giving one row per CDR3 protein. The table lists around 41,000 distinct CDR3 sequences, 14% of them singletons. Input material: a population of CD138-negative cells sorted from bone marrow. Receptor source: a donor aged 40 or over with multiple myeloma.

This clonotype has a count of ten or more. The chain combines TRBV29-1 with TRBJ2-3; tentative D call: TRBD2 (5 bases). V lost 2 bases and J lost 2, with 14 bases in between. Germline V gene sequence: CDR1 SQVTM, CDR2 ANQGSEA. The CDR3 extends over 15 amino acids. This chain's CDR3 is CSVESGRRTTDTQYF. CDR3 DNA: TGCAGCGTTGAATCGGGTAGGAGGACCACAGATACGCAGTATTTT.

This clonotype occurred many times. This chain joins TRBV7-2 and TRBJ1-4, with TRBD1 as a possible D gene (6 bases). Trimming left V 8 bases short and J 3 bases short, with 13 bases between. This CDR3 is 14 amino acids long. CDR1 and CDR2 (germline): SGHTA, FQGNSA. CDR3 in DNA: TGTGCCAGCCGAAAAGGGGGGTCTAATGAAAAACTGTTTTTT. Protein sequence: CASRKGGSNEKLFF.

This clonotype was counted at least ten times. The chain has TRBV6-1 and TRBJ1-1; D is perhaps TRBD1 (5 bases). Looked up from germline, CDR1 is MNHNS and CDR2 is SASEGT. This CDR3 region has 13 residues. V was clipped by 7 bases and J by 6 bases, with 15 bases between them. This chain's CDR3 is CASTAGMFAEAFF. CDR3 coding DNA: TGTGCCAGCACGGCAGGGATGTTCGCTGAAGCTTTCTTT.

J is TRBJ2-1 and V is TRBV7-9; D not resolved. The CDR3 covers 11 residues. Trimming removed 8 bases from V and 5 bases from J, with 7 bases in between. CDR1 is SEHNR and CDR2 is FQNEAQ in the germline V gene (reference sequence). The CDR3: CASGLDNEQFF. CDR3 DNA sequence: TGTGCCAGCGGTCTTGACAATGAGCAGTTCTTC.

Comment on this clonotype: A single base separates this from a much larger clone, so it may be a read error. The genes are TRBV5-1 and TRBJ2-7, with TRBD2 matching 7 bases. The CDR3 runs 11 residues. Looked up from germline, CDR1 is SGHRS and CDR2 is YFSETQ. The CDR3 is CAGSGEYEQYF. As DNA, the CDR3 is TGCGCCGGCAGCGGGGAATACGAGCAGTACTTC.

This clonotype was found a few times. The genes are TRBV6-2 or TRBV6-3 and TRBJ2-3, with a tentative D call TRBD2 (6 bases). CDR1 is MNHEY and CDR2 is SVGEGT in the germline V gene. Trimming cost V 5 bases and J 2 bases, with 8 bases left between them. CDR3 size: 13 residues. The CDR3 region has the DNA TGTGCCAGCAGTCCGGACTACACAGATACGCAGTATTTT. It codes for CASSPDYTDTQYF.

This clonotype has ten or more counts. This sequence joins TRBV7-2 and TRBJ2-1; TRBD2 matches at 10 bases. This CDR3 comprises 15 residues. Germline V lookup: CDR1 SGHTA, CDR2 FQGNSA. After removal of 6 bases from V and 6 bases from J, the junction contained 8 bases not matched to a gene. CDR3 nucleotides: TGTGCCAGCAGTTTCCTAGCGGGGGTTGCCAATGAGCAGTTCTTC. Amino acid sequence: CASSFLAGVANEQFF. Variable domain in full (rest from reference TRBV7-2 and TRBJ2-1): GAGVSQSPSNKVTEKGKDVELRCDPISGHTALYWYRQSLGQGLEFLIYFQGNSAPDKSGLPSDRFSAERTGGSVSTLTIQRTQQEDSAVYLCASSFLAGVANEQFFGPGTRLTVL.

This clonotype was observed at least ten times. This chain links TRBV5-1 with TRBJ2-7; TRBD1 matches at 8 bases. The ends lost 1 base at V and 6 bases at J; junction bases unmatched: 6. The V gene's germline CDR1 is SGHRS and CDR2 YFSETQ. The CDR3 has 14 amino acids. The CDR3 here is CASSLRTGNAEQYF. Here the CDR3 DNA reads TGCGCCAGCAGCTTGCGGACAGGGAATGCCGAGCAGTACTTC.

This clonotype has ten or more counts. The chain recombines TRBV7-9 with TRBJ2-2, with unresolved D. From germline, CDR1 is SEHNR and CDR2 FQNEAQ (reference sequence). The germline V and J ends were trimmed by 5 bases and 3 bases, with 4 bases remaining between them. This CDR3 contains 12 residues. CDR3 DNA sequence: TGTGCCAGCAGCGTGGACACCGGGGAGCTGTTTTTT. It encodes CASSVDTGELFF.